These 8 T cell receptor beta chains were all obtained from the same sample, sequenced in a study of Ad26.COV2.S vaccination and SARS-CoV-2 variants. Regarding treatment: 15 to 20 received Ad26.COV2.S at low or high dose, single or two shots; about 5 received placebo; per-sample allocation not given. Day 63 following the first vaccine or placebo injection was when the samples were taken. The data were produced by immunoSEQ multiplex PCR, yet TCRdb's version contains in-frame clones alone and is incomplete. The profile covers about 350,000 clones, with approximately 90% appearing a single time and 6.4% taken by the ten largest. Source: peripheral blood, taken in a trial of Ad26.COV2.S vaccine versus placebo. The receptors were sampled from a person between 18 and 60 years old who received the Ad26.COV2.S COVID-19 vaccine or a placebo.

V usage is TRBV2 and J usage is TRBJ2-7, with D perhaps matching TRBD1 (6 bases). The germline V gene has CDR1 SNHLY and CDR2 FYNNEI. V lost 0 bases and J lost 3, with 18 bases in between. This CDR3 has 17 residues. For the CDR3, the DNA is TGTGCCAGCAGTGAAGCGCTTCCGGGACACCTTGACTACGAGCAGTACTTC. This gives the protein CASSEALPGHLDYEQYF. The full variable domain, with the rest looked up from reference TRBV2 and TRBJ2-7, is EPEVTQTPSHQVTQMGQEVILRCVPISNHLYFYWYRQILGQKVEFLVSFYNNEISEKSEIFDDQFSVERPDGSNFTLKIRSTKLEDSAMYFCASSEALPGHLDYEQYFGPGTRLTVT.

The chain joins TRBV7-2 to TRBJ1-1; D is possibly TRBD1 (5 bases). Trimming stripped 7 bases from V and 0 bases from J, with 9 bases between. CDR1 and CDR2 (germline): SGHTA, FQGNSA. This CDR3 has 13 residues. The CDR3 bases are TGTGCCAGCAAACAGGACATGAACACTGAAGCTTTCTTT. Protein sequence: CASKQDMNTEAFF.

The CDR3 region is CASSYSTDPKPDYNEQFF. The CDR3 DNA reads as TGTGCCAGCAGTTACTCGACAGATCCGAAACCCGACTACAATGAGCAGTTCTTC. The chain recombines TRBV6-2 or TRBV6-3 with TRBJ2-1, with D perhaps TRBD1 (5 bases). Germline V gene sequence: CDR1 MNHEY, CDR2 SVGEGT. The CDR3 has 18 residues. Trimming pared 0 bases from V and 3 bases from J, leaving 18 bases between.

The V call is TRBV12-3 or TRBV12-4, the J call TRBJ1-2; TRBD1 aligns across 7 bases. Trimming at V came to 3 bases and at J to 9 bases, leaving 4 bases not matched to a gene. There are 12 residues in the CDR3. This CDR3 is CASSLVQGSYTF. The DNA of the CDR3 is TGTGCCAGCAGTTTGGTACAGGGGAGCTACACCTTC.

The V and J genes are TRBV7-2 and TRBJ1-6; D is possibly TRBD1 (5 bases). Germline-derived CDR1 and CDR2 are SGHTA and FQGNSA. The CDR3 length is 15 residues. The V gene lost 3 bases and the J gene lost 10 bases, with 16 bases spanning the gap. DNA of the CDR3: TGTGCCAGCAGCTTCGGCAGGGCTGTAGGATCACCCCTCCACTTT. It encodes CASSFGRAVGSPLHF.

The rearrangement uses TRBV29-1 and TRBJ1-5; 9 bases align to TRBD1. The V gene's germline CDR1 is SQVTM and CDR2 ANQGSEA. V shed 6 bases, J shed 7 bases, and the junction held 13 bases outside the gene matches. The CDR3 has 15 amino acids. The CDR3, as DNA: TGCAGCGTCTCCCCCGGGACAGGGAGCGGACAGCCCCAGCATTTT. Amino acid sequence: CSVSPGTGSGQPQHF.

The chain uses TRBV5-1 and TRBJ1-1, with 8 nucleotides matching TRBD1. This CDR3 contains 14 residues. V trimming: 3 bases; J trimming: 5 bases; junction bases outside the gene matches: 6. Germline loops: CDR1 SGHRS, CDR2 YFSETQ. The CDR3 is CASSSQGGGTEAFF. CDR3 nucleotide sequence: TGCGCCAGCAGCTCACAGGGGGGAGGGACTGAAGCTTTCTTT.

The CDR3 loop is CASGLGQGNTIYF. In DNA, the CDR3 is TGTGCTAGTGGTCTAGGACAGGGAAACACCATATATTTT. This chain connects TRBV12-5 to TRBJ1-3; D might be TRBD1 (6 bases). Looked up from germline, CDR1 is LGHNT and CDR2 is FRNRAP. V lost 5 bases and J 4 bases, leaving 9 bases between the germline ends. The CDR3 extends over 13 amino acids.